The rows below give T cell receptor beta chains drawn from one sample of a study of T cell responses to AZD1222 COVID-19 vaccine. Clones were sequenced by immunoSEQ multiplex PCR, and TCRdb holds only the in-frame ones, with some missing. The data contain some 120,000 clones, roughly 84% of them singletons. The sequences come from peripheral blood, collected 28 days after the second AZD1222 dose. These receptors all come from an adult who received the AZD1222 COVID-19 vaccine. CDR3s include the opening cysteine and the closing phenylalanine or tryptophan. Each record gives: D gene, clone size, V gene, J gene, CDR3 protein, CDR3 DNA. The D gene is left open where the match is weak. Rows give clone size only sometimes, using once, few, many, or a class for an expanded clone.

.	.	TRBV11-2	TRBJ2-2	CASSLGRGLLIGELFF	TGTGCCAGCAGCTTAGGTCGGGGGCTTTTGATCGGGGAGCTGTTTTTT
.	.	TRBV7-2	TRBJ1-6	CASSIWTVSSYNSPLHF	TGTGCCAGCAGCATATGGACAGTTAGCTCCTATAATTCACCCCTCCACTTT
.	.	TRBV6-6	TRBJ1-4	CASSPTPISGTNEKLFF	TGTGCCAGCAGTCCTACCCCGATTAGTGGAACTAATGAAAAACTGTTTTTT
.	.	TRBV28	TRBJ2-1	CAAHGSISSSYNEQFF	TGTGCCGCTCATGGCTCCATAAGCAGCTCCTACAATGAGCAGTTCTTC
.	once	TRBV2	TRBJ2-2	CASSEVNVRGGELFF	TGTGCCAGCAGTGAAGTAAACGTTCGGGGCGGGGAGCTGTTTTTT
.	.	TRBV5-4	TRBJ1-1	CASSWGAVNTEAFF	TGTGCCAGCAGCTGGGGGGCGGTGAACACTGAAGCTTTCTTT
.	.	TRBV5-1	TRBJ1-1	CASSLTDRIAEAFF	TGCGCCAGCAGCTTGACCGACAGGATCGCTGAAGCTTTCTTT
.	.	TRBV28	TRBJ1-6	CASSLPGWPNSPLHF	TGTGCCAGCAGCCTACCAGGGTGGCCTAATTCACCCCTCCACTTT
TRBD1	.	TRBV27	TRBJ1-2	CASSLDSAGTGLRGYTF	TGTGCCAGCAGTTTAGATTCAGCGGGGACAGGGCTGAGGGGCTACACCTTC
.	.	TRBV27	TRBJ2-7	CASSLFGGGTYEQYF	TGTGCCAGCAGTTTATTCGGGGGTGGAACCTACGAGCAGTACTTC
.	.	TRBV6-5	TRBJ1-3	CASKRGISSGNTIYF	TGTGCCAGCAAAAGGGGAATCAGCTCTGGAAACACCATATATTTT
.	.	TRBV7-9	TRBJ1-2	CASSSPISGGYTF	TGTGCCAGCAGCTCCCCCATTTCGGGCGGCTACACCTTC
.	.	TRBV7-9	TRBJ2-7	CASSPPRRVENEQYF	TGTGCCAGCAGCCCCCCCCGCAGGGTGGAAAACGAGCAGTACTTC
.	.	TRBV7-3	TRBJ2-1	CASSRTGGYEQFF	TGTGCCAGCAGTCGTACGGGGGGCTATGAGCAGTTCTTC
.	.	TRBV19	TRBJ1-5	CASSIGTPGVHQPQHF	TGTGCCAGTAGTATTGGGACACCGGGTGTACATCAGCCCCAGCATTTT
.	.	TRBV5-1	TRBJ2-2	CASSLEHSNTGELFF	TGCGCCAGCAGCTTGGAACACTCGAACACCGGGGAGCTGTTTTTT
.	.	TRBV3-1/TRBV3-2	TRBJ2-3	CASSQRTVSGDTQYF	TGTGCCAGCAGCCAACGGACCGTCTCCGGGGATACGCAGTATTTT
TRBD1	.	TRBV30	TRBJ1-6	CAWSGTGDFRGSPLHF	TGTGCCTGGAGTGGGACAGGGGATTTTAGGGGCTCCCCCCTCCACTTT
.	once	TRBV6-5	TRBJ1-2	CASSYRSLQVGGYTF	TGTGCCAGCAGTTACAGGTCATTGCAGGTCGGCGGCTACACCTTC
.	.	TRBV15	TRBJ1-2	CATSRDRQGRTF	TGTGCCACCAGCAGAGATAGGCAGGGCCGCACCTTC
.	.	TRBV18	TRBJ2-3	CASSPENLGGSQYF	TGTGCCAGCTCACCAGAGAATTTGGGCGGATCGCAGTATTTT
.	once	TRBV3-1/TRBV3-2	TRBJ1-6	CASSHEGGSPLHF	TGTGCCAGCAGCCACGAGGGCGGTTCACCCCTCCACTTT
.	few	TRBV5-4	TRBJ2-1	CASSFPRNEQFF	TGTGCCAGCAGCTTCCCGAGGAATGAGCAGTTCTTC
.	.	TRBV3-1/TRBV3-2	TRBJ2-7	CASSQDYPGQNEQYF	TGTGCCAGCAGCCAAGATTACCCCGGTCAAAACGAGCAGTACTTC
TRBD2	once	TRBV14	TRBJ2-7	CASSQGLAGSYEQYF	TGTGCCAGCAGCCAAGGACTAGCGGGGTCCTACGAGCAGTACTTC
.	once	TRBV2	TRBJ1-1	CASSGGVATEAFF	TGTGCCAGCAGCGGGGGTGTGGCCACTGAAGCTTTCTTT
TRBD1	.	TRBV2	TRBJ2-1	CASSEIGKGARHNEQFF	TGTGCCAGCAGTGAAATTGGAAAGGGGGCTCGGCACAATGAGCAGTTCTTC
.	.	TRBV27	TRBJ1-5	CASNQGYSNQPQHF	TGTGCCAGCAACCAGGGGTATAGCAATCAGCCCCAGCATTTT
.	once	TRBV28	TRBJ1-2	CASSKQQSINYGYTF	TGTGCCAGCAGTAAACAGCAATCCATTAACTATGGCTACACCTTC
TRBD1	few	TRBV18	TRBJ2-5	CASSQGQGETQYF	TGTGCCAGCTCACAAGGACAGGGAGAGACCCAGTACTTC
TRBD1	.	TRBV6-2/TRBV6-3	TRBJ1-5	CASSRTGPFNQPQHF	TGTGCCAGCAGCAGGACAGGGCCTTTTAATCAGCCCCAGCATTTT
.	.	TRBV5-4	TRBJ2-5	CASSLAAAQETQYF	TGTGCCAGCAGCTTGGCGGCGGCCCAAGAGACCCAGTACTTC
TRBD2	.	TRBV7-6	TRBJ2-3	CASSPRDYLTDTQYF	TGTGCCAGCAGCCCCCGGGACTACCTCACAGATACGCAGTATTTT
TRBD1	.	TRBV29-1	TRBJ2-3	CSVEDGTVVNTQYF	TGCAGCGTTGAAGACGGGACAGTTGTAAATACGCAGTATTTT
TRBD1	once	TRBV6-2/TRBV6-3	TRBJ2-7	CASSLVMGTAYF	TGTGCCAGCAGTTTAGTGATGGGGACAGCCTACTTC
TRBD1	.	TRBV7-2	TRBJ2-5	CASSFRGETQYF	TGTGCCAGCAGCTTCAGGGGGGAGACCCAGTACTTC
.	.	TRBV5-1	TRBJ2-1	CASSLGSYNEQFF	TGCGCCAGCAGCTTGGGGTCCTACAATGAGCAGTTCTTC
TRBD2	.	TRBV5-6	TRBJ2-5	CASSLSLAGEETQYF	TGTGCCAGCAGCTTGTCACTAGCGGGGGAAGAGACCCAGTACTTC
.	.	TRBV6-5	TRBJ2-1	CASSSTLYNEQFF	TGTGCCAGCAGTAGTACTCTATACAATGAGCAGTTCTTC
TRBD1	many	TRBV7-6	TRBJ1-1	CASSPGTGTVNTEAFF	TGTGCCAGCAGCCCGGGCACCGGGACAGTGAACACTGAAGCTTTCTTT
.	.	TRBV9	TRBJ1-1	CASSVSPGSNTEAFF	TGTGCCAGCAGCGTAAGCCCGGGGTCGAACACTGAAGCTTTCTTT
.	.	TRBV5-6	TRBJ2-7	CASSLGGAAYEQYF	TGTGCCAGCAGCTTGGGGGGTGCTGCGTACGAGCAGTACTTC
.	once	TRBV6-2/TRBV6-3	TRBJ1-2	CASSLDSYYGYTF	TGTGCCAGCAGTCTCGACAGTTATTATGGCTACACCTTC
.	.	TRBV2	TRBJ2-4	CASSITLQGWHIQYF	TGTGCCAGCAGTATAACTCTTCAGGGGTGGCACATTCAGTACTTC
TRBD2	.	TRBV5-1	TRBJ2-2	CASNPSGASNTGELFF	TGCGCCAGCAATCCTAGCGGGGCCTCAAACACCGGGGAGCTGTTTTTT
TRBD1	.	TRBV7-3	TRBJ2-5	CASSFGQGETQYF	TGTGCCAGCAGCTTCGGACAGGGAGAGACCCAGTACTTC
.	few	TRBV2	TRBJ2-3	CASSLRDPFGDTQYF	TGTGCCAGCAGTCTCCGGGACCCCTTTGGAGATACGCAGTATTTT
.	.	TRBV2	TRBJ2-1	CASTDPGRYYEQFF	TGTGCCAGCACCGACCCGGGACGGTACTATGAGCAGTTCTTC
TRBD2	.	TRBV7-2	TRBJ2-7	CASSLDGTSGGARQYF	TGTGCCAGCAGCTTAGATGGGACTAGCGGGGGGGCCCGGCAGTACTTC
.	once	TRBV7-6	TRBJ1-3	CASSFASTASSGNTIYF	TGTGCCAGCAGCTTCGCTTCGACAGCCAGCTCTGGAAACACCATATATTTT
TRBD2	.	TRBV24-1	TRBJ2-3	CATSEPGTSGGGGTDTQYF	TGTGCCACCAGTGAGCCCGGGACTAGCGGGGGAGGGGGCACAGATACGCAGTATTTT
.	.	TRBV18	TRBJ1-3	CASSPGGGDNTIYF	TGTGCCAGCTCACCAGGGGGTGGAGACAACACCATATATTTT
.	.	TRBV19	TRBJ1-6	CASSFNSRTGFSPLHF	TGTGCCAGTAGTTTCAATTCGCGGACGGGTTTTTCACCCCTCCACTTT
.	.	TRBV6-1	TRBJ1-2	CASSERPGAEGYTF	TGTGCCAGCAGCGAACGGCCAGGGGCGGAAGGCTACACCTTC
.	.	TRBV5-1	TRBJ1-1	CASSLVGQTDTEAFF	TGCGCCAGCAGCTTGGTAGGACAGACCGACACTGAAGCTTTCTTT
TRBD1	.	TRBV27	TRBJ2-3	CASSPDRGHADTQYF	TGTGCCAGCAGTCCGGACAGGGGGCACGCAGATACGCAGTATTTT
.	.	TRBV6-1	TRBJ2-7	CASSEALDLSSYEQYF	TGTGCCAGCAGTGAAGCGCTGGACCTATCGTCCTACGAGCAGTACTTC